A selection of T cell receptor beta chains follows, all from one sample in a study of CD8 T cells in ankylosing spondylitis. One entry per CDR3 protein, called by TCRdb with MiXCR from the 5' RACE reads. The table lists about 220,000 distinct CDR3 sequences, approximately 7.3% of them singletons. The sample consisted of blood, either unsorted or a sorted T cell fraction (not recorded which). These receptors originate from a male donor with ankylosing spondylitis. The CDR3 runs from the conserved cysteine through the conserved F or W. The D gene is left open where the match is weak. The size entry is marked missing in some rows and otherwise reads once, few, many or a size class.

D gene: -
V gene: TRBV19
clone size: -
J gene: TRBJ2-5
CDR3 protein: CASSLGAGQVETQYF
CDR3 DNA: TGTGCCAGTAGTCTCGGGGCCGGGCAAGTGGAGACCCAGTACTTC

D gene: -
V gene: TRBV20-1
clone size: many
J gene: TRBJ2-3
CDR3 protein: CSARGQITDTQYF
CDR3 DNA: TGCAGTGCTAGAGGGCAGATCACAGATACGCAGTATTTT

D gene: -
V gene: TRBV9
clone size: few
J gene: TRBJ2-7
CDR3 protein: CASSVVGTAAYEQYF
CDR3 DNA: TGTGCCAGCAGCGTAGTGGGGACGGCCGCCTACGAGCAGTACTTC

D gene: TRBD2
V gene: TRBV3-1
clone size: many
J gene: TRBJ2-4
CDR3 protein: CASTQGGRADIQYF
CDR3 DNA: TGTGCCAGCACCCAGGGCGGGAGAGCTGACATTCAGTACTTC

D gene: -
V gene: TRBV27
clone size: many
J gene: TRBJ2-3
CDR3 protein: CASSSGTLSPDTQYF
CDR3 DNA: TGTGCCAGCAGTTCCGGGACCTTAAGTCCAGATACGCAGTATTTT

D gene: -
V gene: TRBV5-5
clone size: -
J gene: TRBJ2-1
CDR3 protein: CASRPGPEPSYNEQFF
CDR3 DNA: TGTGCCAGCAGACCTGGACCGGAGCCCTCCTACAATGAGCAGTTCTTC

D gene: TRBD1
V gene: TRBV9
clone size: -
J gene: TRBJ1-1
CDR3 protein: CASSVGGQGVAFF
CDR3 DNA: TGTGCCAGCAGCGTAGGAGGACAGGGGGTAGCTTTCTTT

D gene: TRBD1
V gene: TRBV28
clone size: few
J gene: TRBJ2-5
CDR3 protein: CASSLLPGTEIQETQYF
CDR3 DNA: TGTGCCAGCAGCCTACTACCAGGGACAGAAATCCAAGAGACCCAGTACTTC

D gene: TRBD2
V gene: TRBV6-5
clone size: many
J gene: TRBJ2-1
CDR3 protein: CASSYSTGLAYNEQFF
CDR3 DNA: TGTGCCAGCAGTTACTCGACGGGACTAGCTTACAATGAGCAGTTCTTC

D gene: TRBD1
V gene: TRBV6-1
clone size: many
J gene: TRBJ1-5
CDR3 protein: CASREGQGMYNQPQHF
CDR3 DNA: TGTGCCAGCAGGGAGGGACAGGGGATGTACAATCAGCCCCAGCATTTT

D gene: -
V gene: TRBV3-1
clone size: many
J gene: TRBJ2-5
CDR3 protein: CASSQFKTQYF
CDR3 DNA: TGTGCCAGCAGCCAATTTAAGACCCAGTACTTC

D gene: -
V gene: TRBV9
clone size: many
J gene: TRBJ1-2
CDR3 protein: CASSVDVAGVDGYTF
CDR3 DNA: TGTGCCAGCAGCGTAGACGTGGCAGGGGTTGATGGCTACACCTTC

D gene: -
V gene: TRBV27
clone size: many
J gene: TRBJ1-1
CDR3 protein: CASSTTTSGLPGAFF
CDR3 DNA: TGTGCCAGCAGTACAACCACCTCCGGCCTACCGGGGGCTTTCTTT

D gene: -
V gene: TRBV9
clone size: many
J gene: TRBJ2-1
CDR3 protein: CASSVAGGGREQFF
CDR3 DNA: TGTGCCAGCAGCGTAGCTGGGGGGGGCAGGGAGCAGTTCTTC

D gene: TRBD1
V gene: TRBV2
clone size: many
J gene: TRBJ2-1
CDR3 protein: CASSSLQGAGNEQFF
CDR3 DNA: TGTGCCAGCAGTTCTCTACAGGGGGCTGGGAATGAGCAGTTCTTC

D gene: TRBD1
V gene: TRBV20-1
clone size: -
J gene: TRBJ1-1
CDR3 protein: CSARQLTGVNTEAFF
CDR3 DNA: TGCAGTGCTAGGCAATTGACAGGGGTGAACACTGAAGCTTTCTTT

D gene: TRBD1
V gene: TRBV5-1
clone size: -
J gene: TRBJ2-7
CDR3 protein: CASSSGQGGTLSYEQYF
CDR3 DNA: TGCGCCAGCAGCTCAGGACAGGGAGGCACTCTTTCCTACGAGCAGTACTTC

D gene: -
V gene: TRBV28
clone size: many
J gene: TRBJ2-7
CDR3 protein: CASSLGPKPYEQYF
CDR3 DNA: TGTGCCAGCAGTCTCGGACCGAAACCCTACGAGCAGTACTTC

D gene: -
V gene: TRBV28
clone size: few
J gene: TRBJ2-3
CDR3 protein: CASLTSPDTQYF
CDR3 DNA: TGTGCCTCACTGACATCCCCAGATACGCAGTATTTT

D gene: -
V gene: TRBV27
clone size: many
J gene: TRBJ2-1
CDR3 protein: CASSWDGYNEQFF
CDR3 DNA: TGTGCCAGCAGTTGGGATGGCTACAATGAGCAGTTCTTC

D gene: -
V gene: TRBV21-1
clone size: many
J gene: TRBJ1-5
CDR3 protein: CASSKLPPGTNGANQPQHF
CDR3 DNA: TGTGCCAGCAGCAAACTGCCCCCCGGGACAAACGGGGCAAATCAGCCCCAGCATTTT

D gene: TRBD2
V gene: TRBV7-9
clone size: -
J gene: TRBJ2-7
CDR3 protein: CASSFRDYVGEQYF
CDR3 DNA: TGTGCCAGCAGCTTCCGGGACTATGTCGGAGAGCAGTACTTC

D gene: -
V gene: TRBV5-4
clone size: few
J gene: TRBJ2-4
CDR3 protein: CASSLGGHIQYF
CDR3 DNA: TGTGCCAGCAGCTTGGGGGGGCACATTCAGTACTTC